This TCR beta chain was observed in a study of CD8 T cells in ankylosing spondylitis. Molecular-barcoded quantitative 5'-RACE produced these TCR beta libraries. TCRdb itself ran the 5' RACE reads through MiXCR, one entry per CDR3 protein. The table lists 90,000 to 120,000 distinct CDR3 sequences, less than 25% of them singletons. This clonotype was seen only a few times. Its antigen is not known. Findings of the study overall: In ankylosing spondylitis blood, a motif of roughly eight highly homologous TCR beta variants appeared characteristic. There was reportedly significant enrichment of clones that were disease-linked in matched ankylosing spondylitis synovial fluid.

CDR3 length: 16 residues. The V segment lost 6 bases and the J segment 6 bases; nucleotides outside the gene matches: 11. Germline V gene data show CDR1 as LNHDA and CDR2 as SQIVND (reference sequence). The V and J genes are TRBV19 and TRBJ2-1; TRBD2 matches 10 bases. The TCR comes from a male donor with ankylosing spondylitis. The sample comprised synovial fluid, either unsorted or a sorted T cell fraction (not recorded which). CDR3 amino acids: CASRPLAGAPSNEQFF. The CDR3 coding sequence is TGTGCCAGTAGACCCCTAGCGGGAGCTCCCTCCAATGAGCAGTTCTTC.